This TCR beta chain was captured by sequencing in a study of T cell responses to AZD1222 COVID-19 vaccine. Note on this clone: Its antigen is unknown.

Germline V gene lookup returns CDR1 SGHTA and CDR2 FQGNSA. This CDR3 region has 16 residues. J lost 6 bases, V lost 5 bases, and 10 bases had no gene match. The study's findings and limits: Along spike, vaccine-associated CD4 TCRs were found throughout, with dominance at 160-218 and 743-854. Increased Spike-specific TCR breadth and depth were observed after two AZD1222 doses. White British people made up most donors, females outnumbered males, and clonal diversity was possibly underestimated. Per reports, nearly half of all spike-specific TCRs target regions that are unmutated in variants.

TCRdb's copy holds only in-frame clones and misses some; the assay was immunoSEQ multiplex PCR. The sample has about 160,000 clones; 90% to 95% are singletons. The source was peripheral blood, collected on day 0 of AZD1222 vaccination. The chain links TRBV7-2 to TRBJ2-1; 10 bases line up with TRBD2. The origin of this receptor is an adult in good health. The CDR3 loop reads CASSPGTSGNGNEQFF. DNA for the CDR3: TGTGCCAGCAGCCCCGGAACTAGCGGGAACGGCAATGAGCAGTTCTTC.